These T cell receptor beta chains were read from a single sample in a study of blood T cell repertoires in COVID-19. The data were produced by immunoSEQ multiplex PCR, yet TCRdb's version contains in-frame clones alone and is incomplete. The data hold 150,000 to 200,000 clones, with roughly 82% observed a single time. Sample: PBMCs or T cells enriched from blood (not recorded which). These receptors were collected from a man aged 50 or older who had recovered from COVID-19. CDR3s include the opening cysteine and the closing phenylalanine or tryptophan. The D gene is left open where the match is weak. A row's size may be missing; if present it is once, few, many or a size class.

-,TRBV6-5,once,TRBJ1-5,CASSLVREDQPQHF,TGTGCCAGCAGCCTCGTAAGGGAGGATCAGCCCCAGCATTTT
TRBD1,TRBV10-3,-,TRBJ2-7,CAIKGQTEQYF,TGTGCCATCAAGGGACAGACCGAGCAGTACTTC
-,TRBV6-5,-,TRBJ1-2,CASSYVAAAYGYTF,TGTGCCAGCAGTTACGTGGCCGCGGCCTATGGCTACACCTTC
TRBD1,TRBV6-1,-,TRBJ1-2,CASSERTGSYGYTF,TGTGCCAGCAGTGAACGGACAGGGTCCTATGGCTACACCTTC
TRBD1,TRBV7-9,-,TRBJ1-4,CASSEAGQGIGEKLFF,TGTGCCAGTTCGGAAGCGGGACAGGGAATCGGTGAAAAACTGTTTTTT
-,TRBV11-2,-,TRBJ2-2,CASSLDAGNTGELFF,TGTGCCAGCAGCTTAGATGCGGGGAACACCGGGGAGCTGTTTTTT
TRBD1,TRBV28,-,TRBJ1-4,CASSSGQRNEKLFF,TGTGCCAGCAGTTCGGGACAGCGAAATGAAAAACTGTTTTTT
TRBD1,TRBV5-6,-,TRBJ1-5,CASSRRDRGRNQPQHF,TGTGCCAGCAGCCGGCGGGACAGGGGCCGCAATCAGCCCCAGCATTTT
-,TRBV7-2,-,TRBJ2-6,CASSLVASSGANVLTF,TGTGCCAGCAGCTTAGTGGCCAGCTCTGGGGCCAACGTCCTGACTTTC
-,TRBV4-2,-,TRBJ1-5,CASSQVGPGLSNQPQHF,TGTGCCAGCAGCCAAGTAGGCCCAGGGTTAAGCAATCAGCCCCAGCATTTT
-,TRBV9,-,TRBJ1-3,CASSAHRVSGNTIYF,TGTGCCAGCAGCGCCCACAGGGTCTCTGGAAACACCATATATTTT
-,TRBV6-5,-,TRBJ1-1,CASRQGPNTEAFF,TGTGCCAGCAGACAGGGCCCGAACACTGAAGCTTTCTTT
TRBD1,TRBV30,-,TRBJ1-1,CAWRRDSMNTEAFF,TGTGCCTGGAGGCGGGACAGCATGAACACTGAAGCTTTCTTT
-,TRBV24-1,-,TRBJ2-3,CATSDGHTDTQYF,TGTGCCACCAGTGACGGACACACAGATACGCAGTATTTT
-,TRBV10-2,-,TRBJ1-2,CRRPPGPQEEGYSGYTF,TGCCGCCGACCGCCGGGCCCCCAAGAGGAGGGGTATTCAGGCTACACCTTC
-,TRBV2,many,TRBJ2-7,CASMSYYEQYF,TGTGCCAGCATGAGCTACTACGAGCAGTACTTC
-,TRBV10-3,-,TRBJ1-3,CAISEEFSGNTIYF,TGTGCCATCAGTGAAGAGTTCTCTGGAAACACCATATATTTT
TRBD1,TRBV5-1,-,TRBJ2-7,CASSSGTGGIEQYF,TGCGCCAGCAGCTCTGGGACAGGGGGGATCGAGCAGTACTTC
-,TRBV19,-,TRBJ1-6,CASGDWVSPLHF,TGTGCCAGTGGAGATTGGGTTTCACCCCTCCACTTT
-,TRBV7-9,-,TRBJ1-2,CASSLALIQAAGYTF,TGTGCCAGCAGCTTAGCGCTAATACAGGCTGCTGGCTACACCTTC
-,TRBV10-3,-,TRBJ2-2,CAISESGGPGELFF,TGTGCCATCAGTGAGTCAGGAGGGCCCGGGGAGCTGTTTTTT
TRBD1,TRBV19,-,TRBJ1-5,CASSWRGGQGISSQHF,TGTGCCAGTAGTTGGCGAGGGGGACAGGGGATTTCGTCCCAGCATTTT
TRBD1,TRBV6-5,-,TRBJ1-1,CASTNAGGTEAFF,TGTGCCAGCACCAACGCAGGGGGCACTGAAGCTTTCTTT
TRBD1,TRBV12-3/TRBV12-4,-,TRBJ2-4,CASSPKGASIQYF,TGTGCCAGCAGCCCCAAGGGGGCTAGTATTCAGTACTTC
TRBD1,TRBV7-9,-,TRBJ1-3,CASSLAGQGMMAYF,TGTGCCAGCAGCTTAGCGGGACAGGGAATGATGGCATATTTT
TRBD1,TRBV9,-,TRBJ1-2,CASSIRRDRLVGGYGYTF,TGTGCCAGCAGCATTCGCCGGGACAGGCTGGTCGGGGGCTATGGCTACACCTTC
TRBD2,TRBV23-1,-,TRBJ2-1,CASRSGLAVESQYSYNEQFF,TGCGCCAGCAGGTCCGGACTAGCTGTGGAATCCCAGTACTCCTACAATGAGCAGTTCTTC
-,TRBV9,-,TRBJ1-4,CASSVGQAWTNEKLFF,TGTGCCAGCAGCGTAGGACAGGCTTGGACTAATGAAAAACTGTTTTTT
-,TRBV9,few,TRBJ1-5,CASSASATTRQPQHF,TGTGCCAGCAGCGCCAGCGCCACCACCCGCCAGCCCCAGCATTTT
-,TRBV5-1,few,TRBJ2-2,CASRREGNTGELFF,TGCGCCAGCAGGAGGGAAGGGAACACCGGGGAGCTGTTTTTT
TRBD2,TRBV9,-,TRBJ2-2,CASSVVSSGNTGELFF,TGTGCCAGCAGCGTAGTCTCTAGCGGCAACACCGGGGAGCTGTTTTTT
TRBD1,TRBV11-1,-,TRBJ1-5,CASALGKGASQPQHF,TGTGCCAGCGCTCTGGGGAAGGGGGCGAGTCAGCCCCAGCATTTT
-,TRBV28,-,TRBJ1-1,CASSPPARGSEAFF,TGTGCCAGCAGCCCCCCGGCCCGCGGATCTGAAGCTTTCTTT
TRBD1,TRBV19,-,TRBJ1-5,CASSRTGGNNWDQPQHF,TGTGCCAGTAGTAGGACAGGGGGCAACAATTGGGATCAGCCCCAGCATTTT
-,TRBV12-3/TRBV12-4,-,TRBJ2-7,CASRAMSGYEQYF,TGTGCCAGCAGGGCAATGTCGGGCTACGAGCAGTACTTC
-,TRBV11-2,-,TRBJ1-6,CASSLESGRNSPLHF,TGTGCCAGCAGCTTAGAGTCAGGGAGGAATTCACCCCTCCACTTT
-,TRBV12-2,-,TRBJ1-3,CASHDQGSGNTIYF,TGTGCAAGTCATGATCAGGGCTCTGGAAACACCATATATTTT
-,TRBV19,-,TRBJ1-6,CASSIEGEHNSPLHF,TGTGCCAGTAGTATTGAGGGGGAACATAATTCACCCCTCCACTTT
TRBD1,TRBV3-1/TRBV3-2,few,TRBJ1-2,CASSPVPGQGSYGYTF,TGTGCCAGCAGCCCCGTCCCGGGACAGGGGAGCTATGGCTACACCTTC
TRBD2,TRBV4-1,many,TRBJ2-1,CASSQPTGRGGQPFF,TGCGCCAGCAGCCAACCAACGGGGCGGGGGGGCCAACCGTTCTTC
TRBD1,TRBV5-1,-,TRBJ1-6,CASSSQGATNSPLHF,TGCGCCAGCAGCTCACAGGGGGCGACTAATTCACCCCTCCACTTT
-,TRBV3-1/TRBV3-2,-,TRBJ2-7,CASSREYAYEQYF,TGTGCCAGCAGTCGGGAGTACGCCTACGAGCAGTACTTC
TRBD1,TRBV7-9,once,TRBJ1-1,CASSLGGVQGPNTEAFF,TGTGCCAGCAGCTTAGGTGGGGTACAGGGGCCGAACACTGAAGCTTTCTTT
TRBD1,TRBV18,-,TRBJ2-5,CASSDFAGTAEETQYF,TGTGCCAGCTCAGACTTCGCCGGGACAGCAGAAGAGACCCAGTACTTC
TRBD1,TRBV5-5,-,TRBJ2-2,CASSPTGGFGELFF,TGTGCCAGCAGCCCGACAGGGGGCTTCGGGGAGCTGTTTTTT
-,TRBV14,-,TRBJ2-7,CASSQQGGEQYF,TGTGCCAGCAGCCAGCAGGGTGGCGAGCAGTACTTC
-,TRBV11-2,-,TRBJ2-3,CASSLAGFTDTQYF,TGTGCCAGCAGCTTAGCGGGGTTCACAGATACGCAGTATTTT
TRBD2,TRBV6-5,-,TRBJ2-7,CASSLSGTTYEQYF,TGTGCCAGCAGTTTATCAGGGACTACCTACGAGCAGTACTTC
TRBD1,TRBV6-4,once,TRBJ2-5,CASSGDRGETQYF,TGTGCCAGCAGCGGGGACAGGGGGGAGACCCAGTACTTC
TRBD2,TRBV30,-,TRBJ2-1,CAWNRGGLEQFF,TGTGCCTGGAATCGGGGGGGGCTTGAGCAGTTCTTC
-,TRBV5-1,-,TRBJ2-2,CASSFILANTGELFF,TGCGCCAGCAGCTTTATCCTAGCGAACACCGGGGAGCTGTTTTTT
TRBD1,TRBV4-1,-,TRBJ2-3,CASSQATGPDTQYF,TGCGCCAGCAGCCAAGCGACAGGGCCAGATACGCAGTATTTT
TRBD1,TRBV2,-,TRBJ1-1,CASRKTGVFTEAFF,TGTGCCAGCAGGAAGACAGGGGTTTTCACTGAAGCTTTCTTT
-,TRBV7-2,-,TRBJ2-3,CASSLGGWNTDTQYF,TGTGCCAGCAGCTTAGGAGGGTGGAACACAGATACGCAGTATTTT
TRBD2,TRBV19,-,TRBJ2-5,CASSISGGALETQYF,TGTGCCAGTAGTATAAGCGGGGGGGCCCTGGAGACCCAGTACTTC
TRBD1,TRBV5-1,-,TRBJ1-2,CASSTGQGSYGYTF,TGCGCCAGCAGCACGGGACAGGGCAGCTATGGCTACACCTTC
-,TRBV19,-,TRBJ1-5,CASLDSPSGNQPQHF,TGTGCCAGCCTGGACAGCCCGTCCGGCAATCAGCCCCAGCATTTT
TRBD1,TRBV12-5,-,TRBJ2-1,CASGDRDRAYNEQFF,TGTGCTAGTGGGGACCGGGACAGGGCCTACAATGAGCAGTTCTTC
TRBD1,TRBV18,-,TRBJ1-1,CASSPPRTGPNTEAFF,TGTGCCAGCTCACCACCGAGGACAGGGCCGAACACTGAAGCTTTCTTT